What follows are 11 T cell receptor beta chains derived from one specimen sequenced in a study of post-analysis software for immune sequencing data. The study's findings and limits: Four to six TRBV segments, including TRBV5-6, TRBV5-1 and TRBV20-1, were more frequent in patients than controls.

Unique-molecular-identifier-tagged TCR beta cDNA libraries were used. Each CDR3 protein gets one entry after TCRdb re-called the PCR reads with MiXCR. The data contain under 900,000 distinct CDR3 sequences, roughly 50% of them singletons. These receptors are not linked to any known antigen. Sequencing was performed on blood. The receptors shown here come from a girl aged 5-17 years with multiple sclerosis.

Only a few counts were recorded for this clonotype. This chain uses TRBV25-1 with TRBJ2-1; D is undetermined. The CDR3 has 14 amino acids. Germline CDR1 and CDR2: MGHDK and SYGVNS. V was cut by 0 bases and J by 9 bases, with 12 bases left in between. Here the CDR3 reads CASSEYYSESEQFF. Here the CDR3 DNA reads TGTGCCAGCAGTGAATATTACTCCGAGAGTGAGCAGTTCTTC. The full variable domain, its missing parts supplied by reference TRBV25-1 and TRBJ2-1, is EADIYQTPRYLVIGTGKKITLECSQTMGHDKMYWYQQDPGMELHLIHYSYGVNSTEKGDLSSESTVSRIRTEHFPLTLESARPSHTSQYLCASSEYYSESEQFFGPGTRLTVL.

The rearrangement uses TRBV20-1 and TRBJ2-7, with D perhaps matching TRBD1 (6 bases). This CDR3 is built from 13 residues. Looked up from germline, CDR1 is DFQATT and CDR2 is SNEGSKA (reference sequence). V shed 5 bases and J shed 7 bases, with 18 bases lying between them. CDR3: CSAADRTFGEQYF. The CDR3, as DNA: TGCAGTGCTGCCGACAGGACTTTTGGGGAGCAGTACTTC.

This chain connects TRBV7-3 to TRBJ2-7; 8 bases align to TRBD1. CDR1 is SGHTA and CDR2 is FQGTGA in the germline V gene. CDR3 length: 15 residues. J was trimmed by 2 bases and V by 3 bases; bases with no gene match: 6. The CDR3 loop reads CASSFSDRGAYEQYF. The DNA for the CDR3 is TGTGCCAGCAGCTTCTCCGACAGGGGAGCCTACGAGCAGTACTTC.

The J gene is TRBJ2-1, the V gene TRBV12-3 or TRBV12-4; 9 nucleotides align to TRBD1. Trimming cost V 6 bases and J 6 bases; bases outside gene matches: 9. The CDR3 has 15 residues. The CDR3 coding sequence is TGTGCCAGCAGAGCCCCCGGGACAGGGTTCAATGAGCAGTTCTTC. It yields the protein CASRAPGTGFNEQFF.

In its sample, this clonotype was seen a few times. CDR3 in DNA: TGTGCCAGCAGCTTAACAGGGATTGATTCACCCCTCCACTTT. It specifies CASSLTGIDSPLHF. The chain employs TRBV14 and TRBJ1-6, with D possibly TRBD1 on 6 matching bases. Germline V gene data show CDR1 as SGHDN and CDR2 as FVKESK. This CDR3 is 14 amino acids long. V was trimmed by 5 bases and J by 8 bases, leaving 13 bases between them.

The V and J genes are TRBV16 and TRBJ1-5; 9 bases map to TRBD1. Trimming took 3 bases from V and 7 from J; bases not matched to a gene: 4. The CDR3 totals 14 residues. Germline V lookup: CDR1 KGHSY, CDR2 FQNENV. The CDR3 loop reads CASSQEDRGQPQHF. The CDR3 region has the DNA TGTGCCAGCAGCCAGGAGGACAGGGGACAGCCCCAGCATTTT.

This sequence joins TRBV24-1 and TRBJ2-1, with D tentatively TRBD1 (6 bases). The CDR3 has 12 amino acids. Germline V CDR1 and CDR2: KGHDR, SFDVKD. V dropped 4 bases and J dropped 9 bases, with 9 bases sitting between them. The CDR3 DNA is TGTGCCACCAGTGACCGAGGGGGTGAGCAGTTCTTC. Encoded protein: CATSDRGGEQFF.

The chain is built from TRBV12-3 or TRBV12-4 and TRBJ2-1; D may be TRBD2 (5 bases). Trimming took 9 bases from V and 0 from J, leaving 12 bases between them. The CDR3 loop spans 14 amino acids. The DNA for the CDR3 is TGTGCCAGTCACCGGGGAAGCTCCTACAATGAGCAGTTCTTC. This sequence encodes CASHRGSSYNEQFF.

The genes are TRBV5-6 and TRBJ2-3; D possibly corresponds to TRBD1 (6 bases). CDR1 is SGHDT and CDR2 is YYEEEE in the germline V gene. This CDR3 is 13 amino acids long. V was shortened by 1 base and J by 6 bases, with 9 bases between the two germline ends. The CDR3, as DNA: TGTGCCAGCAGCTTGAGACAGGTGGATACGCAGTATTTT. It encodes CASSLRQVDTQYF.

V is TRBV18 and J is TRBJ2-6, with D tentatively TRBD2 (5 bases). From germline, CDR1 is KGHSH and CDR2 LQKENI. V was cut by 0 bases and J by 7 bases, with 16 bases left in between. There are 17 residues in the CDR3. As DNA, the CDR3 is TGTGCCAGCTCACCACCGGGCAGGACTCTGGTAGCCAACGTCCTGACTTTC. This gives the protein CASSPPGRTLVANVLTF. The full variable domain, completed using reference TRBV18 and TRBJ2-6, is NAGVMQNPRHLVRRRGQEARLRCSPMKGHSHVYWYRQLPEEGLKFMVYLQKENIIDESGMPKERFSAEFPKEGPSILRIQQVVRGDSAAYFCASSPPGRTLVANVLTFGAGSRLTVL.

This clonotype has more than one count but fewer than ten. The chain has TRBV20-1 and TRBJ2-7; 10 bases agree with TRBD2. This CDR3 is 16 amino acids long. V dropped 6 bases and J dropped 1; count of bases not matched to a gene: 12. Germline CDR1 reads DFQATT; CDR2 reads SNEGSKA (reference sequence). The DNA for the CDR3 is TGCAGTGCGAGAAGGACAAGCGGGGGGGGATCCTACGAGCAGTACTTC. Its protein is CSARRTSGGGSYEQYF.